A selection of T cell receptor beta chains follows, all from one sample in a study of TIL therapy for anti-PD-1-resistant metastatic lung cancer. Profiled with immunoSEQ multiplex PCR; TCRdb holds only in-frame clones, not every one. This sample yields roughly 57,000 clones, of which over 75% are seen a single time; approximately 3% belongs to the top ten. The sequences come from blood, collected at baseline. Receptors originate from a person between 30 and 80 years old with non-small cell lung cancer. Each CDR3 is given with its conserved first and last residue. The order of the fields is D gene, V gene, J gene, clone size, CDR3 DNA, CDR3 protein. The D gene is left open where the match is weak. Some rows mark clone size as missing; the rest say once, few, many or name a class of expanded clone.

d_gene: NA
v_gene: TRBV7-3
j_gene: TRBJ1-3
abundance: NA
CDR3nt: TGTGCCAGCAGCCGCGGAGAAGTCGGAAACACCATATATTTT
CDR3aa: CASSRGEVGNTIYF

d_gene: NA
v_gene: TRBV14
j_gene: TRBJ1-5
abundance: NA
CDR3nt: TGTGCCAGCAGCCAAGACAGTTCTCAGCCCCAGCATTTT
CDR3aa: CASSQDSSQPQHF

d_gene: NA
v_gene: TRBV11-3
j_gene: TRBJ2-1
abundance: NA
CDR3nt: TGTGCCAGCAGCCTTACAGGGAATGAGCAGTTCTTC
CDR3aa: CASSLTGNEQFF

d_gene: NA
v_gene: TRBV6-5
j_gene: TRBJ2-4
abundance: NA
CDR3nt: TGTGCCAGCAGTTACGGGTTAGGCAGAGCCAAAAACATTCAGTACTTC
CDR3aa: CASSYGLGRAKNIQYF

d_gene: NA
v_gene: TRBV19
j_gene: TRBJ2-1
abundance: NA
CDR3nt: TGTGCCAGTAGTATAGTTTCAGGGAATGAGCAGTTCTTC
CDR3aa: CASSIVSGNEQFF

d_gene: NA
v_gene: TRBV15
j_gene: TRBJ2-6
abundance: NA
CDR3nt: TGTGCCACCAGCTTGCCCGGCTCTGGGGCCAACGTCCTGACTTTC
CDR3aa: CATSLPGSGANVLTF

d_gene: NA
v_gene: TRBV18
j_gene: TRBJ1-2
abundance: NA
CDR3nt: TGTGCCAGCTCACCCCGGGATGCGGCGTCTGGTGGCTACACCTTC
CDR3aa: CASSPRDAASGGYTF

d_gene: NA
v_gene: TRBV27
j_gene: TRBJ2-1
abundance: NA
CDR3nt: TGTGCCAGCAGTTTCAGGCCAGTCCAACCCAACAATGAGCAGTTCTTC
CDR3aa: CASSFRPVQPNNEQFF

d_gene: TRBD2
v_gene: TRBV3-1/TRBV3-2
j_gene: TRBJ2-3
abundance: NA
CDR3nt: TGTGCCAGCAGCCAAAGGCTAGCGGGAGTCCGGCCCACAGATACGCAGTATTTT
CDR3aa: CASSQRLAGVRPTDTQYF

d_gene: NA
v_gene: TRBV7-8
j_gene: TRBJ1-2
abundance: NA
CDR3nt: TGTGCCAGCAGCGGCAGGCCTGCCGGGGGGCTTGGCTACACCTTC
CDR3aa: CASSGRPAGGLGYTF

d_gene: TRBD2
v_gene: TRBV29-1
j_gene: TRBJ2-5
abundance: NA
CDR3nt: TGCAGCGCACCTCCCTTAGCGGGGGGACAAGAGACCCAGTACTTC
CDR3aa: CSAPPLAGGQETQYF

d_gene: NA
v_gene: TRBV12-3/TRBV12-4
j_gene: TRBJ1-2
abundance: NA
CDR3nt: TGTGCCAGCAGTTTTAAGGCAGAGGATGGCTACACCTTC
CDR3aa: CASSFKAEDGYTF

d_gene: NA
v_gene: TRBV18
j_gene: TRBJ2-3
abundance: few
CDR3nt: TGTGCCAGCTCACTTGACAGGTCATGGACAGATACGCAGTATTTT
CDR3aa: CASSLDRSWTDTQYF

d_gene: NA
v_gene: TRBV5-1
j_gene: TRBJ2-7
abundance: NA
CDR3nt: TGCGCCAGCAGCTTGCCCACGGCTGACTACGAGCAGTACTTC
CDR3aa: CASSLPTADYEQYF

d_gene: TRBD1
v_gene: TRBV6-1
j_gene: TRBJ2-7
abundance: NA
CDR3nt: TGTGCCAGCAGTGAAGCGATGACAGGGCCCCCCTACGAGCAGTACTTC
CDR3aa: CASSEAMTGPPYEQYF

d_gene: TRBD1
v_gene: TRBV6-6
j_gene: TRBJ1-4
abundance: NA
CDR3nt: TGTGCCAGCAGGAAATCGGGACAGCTGACTAATGAAAAACTGTTTTTT
CDR3aa: CASRKSGQLTNEKLFF

d_gene: NA
v_gene: TRBV28
j_gene: TRBJ1-1
abundance: NA
CDR3nt: TGTGCCAGCAGACAGTCTGAACTAATGAACACTGAAGCTTTCTTT
CDR3aa: CASRQSELMNTEAFF

d_gene: NA
v_gene: TRBV6-5
j_gene: TRBJ2-7
abundance: NA
CDR3nt: TGTGCCAGCAGTCGACAGACCGCCTACGAGCAGTACTTC
CDR3aa: CASSRQTAYEQYF

d_gene: NA
v_gene: TRBV5-6
j_gene: TRBJ2-1
abundance: NA
CDR3nt: TGTGCCAGCAGCGCCCTCCGGGACTTTTACTACAATGAGCAGTTCTTC
CDR3aa: CASSALRDFYYNEQFF

d_gene: NA
v_gene: TRBV7-2
j_gene: TRBJ2-3
abundance: NA
CDR3nt: TGTGCCAGCAGCACGCAGACGGGCCCCACAGATACGCAGTATTTT
CDR3aa: CASSTQTGPTDTQYF

d_gene: NA
v_gene: TRBV11-2
j_gene: TRBJ2-5
abundance: NA
CDR3nt: TGTGCCAGCAGTTCCACGGTACCATTGGGCGACCAGTACTTC
CDR3aa: CASSSTVPLGDQYF

d_gene: TRBD1
v_gene: TRBV7-6
j_gene: TRBJ1-2
abundance: NA
CDR3nt: TGTGCCAGCAGCTTAGGGACAGGGAACTATGGCTACACCTTC
CDR3aa: CASSLGTGNYGYTF

d_gene: NA
v_gene: TRBV6-5
j_gene: TRBJ2-3
abundance: NA
CDR3nt: TGTGCCAGCAGTTACTCGGGCCGGGGACCCCGGGGTACGCAGTATTTT
CDR3aa: CASSYSGRGPRGTQYF

d_gene: NA
v_gene: TRBV7-2
j_gene: TRBJ2-1
abundance: NA
CDR3nt: TGTGCCAGCAGCCCGATATCGCTGGCGTACAATGAGCAGTTCTTC
CDR3aa: CASSPISLAYNEQFF

d_gene: TRBD1
v_gene: TRBV5-1
j_gene: TRBJ1-1
abundance: few
CDR3nt: TGCGCCAGCACCGCGACAGGGACGTTTAACACTGAAGCTTTCTTT
CDR3aa: CASTATGTFNTEAFF

d_gene: TRBD1
v_gene: TRBV6-5
j_gene: TRBJ1-4
abundance: NA
CDR3nt: TGTGCCAGCAGTTACTCCGGGACAGCAACTAATGAAAAACTGTTTTTT
CDR3aa: CASSYSGTATNEKLFF

d_gene: NA
v_gene: TRBV4-1
j_gene: TRBJ1-2
abundance: NA
CDR3nt: TGCGCCAGCAGCCAAGATCCAGGGAACTATGGCTACACCTTC
CDR3aa: CASSQDPGNYGYTF

d_gene: NA
v_gene: TRBV4-1
j_gene: TRBJ2-3
abundance: NA
CDR3nt: TGCGCCAGCAGCCAAGATGGGGGCGGGAGAACAGATACGCAGTATTTT
CDR3aa: CASSQDGGGRTDTQYF

d_gene: TRBD2
v_gene: TRBV27
j_gene: TRBJ2-3
abundance: NA
CDR3nt: TGTGCCAGCGCCACGACTAGCGGGAGGCGGGATACGCAGTATTTT
CDR3aa: CASATTSGRRDTQYF

d_gene: NA
v_gene: TRBV5-5
j_gene: TRBJ2-5
abundance: once
CDR3nt: TGTGCCAGCAGCTTGGCCAGTGGGGAAGAGACCCAGTACTTC
CDR3aa: CASSLASGEETQYF

d_gene: NA
v_gene: TRBV2
j_gene: TRBJ1-6
abundance: NA
CDR3nt: TGTGCCAGCAGTGCTCTCGTCTATAATTCACCCCTCCACTTT
CDR3aa: CASSALVYNSPLHF

d_gene: NA
v_gene: TRBV19
j_gene: TRBJ2-7
abundance: NA
CDR3nt: TGTGCCAGTAGTCGGGGACTCACCTACGAGCAGTACTTC
CDR3aa: CASSRGLTYEQYF

d_gene: NA
v_gene: TRBV15
j_gene: TRBJ2-7
abundance: few
CDR3nt: TGTGCCACCAGTCAAGACCGATCCTACGAGCAGTACTTC
CDR3aa: CATSQDRSYEQYF

d_gene: TRBD2
v_gene: TRBV6-4
j_gene: TRBJ2-3
abundance: NA
CDR3nt: TGTGCCAGCAGTGACTCCGGCGGGGGGGGAGCAGATACGCAGTATTTT
CDR3aa: CASSDSGGGGADTQYF

d_gene: NA
v_gene: TRBV5-1
j_gene: TRBJ2-6
abundance: once
CDR3nt: TGCGCCAGCAGCCCGCCATACCCGTCTGGGGCCAACGTCCTGACTTTC
CDR3aa: CASSPPYPSGANVLTF

d_gene: NA
v_gene: TRBV6-2/TRBV6-3
j_gene: TRBJ2-5
abundance: NA
CDR3nt: TGTGCCAGCAGCCTCGGGATAAAAGAGACCCAGTACTTC
CDR3aa: CASSLGIKETQYF

d_gene: TRBD2
v_gene: TRBV7-9
j_gene: TRBJ2-1
abundance: once
CDR3nt: TGTGCCAGCGGCTTTGGGGGGGAATACAATGAGCAGTTCTTC
CDR3aa: CASGFGGEYNEQFF

d_gene: NA
v_gene: TRBV7-3
j_gene: TRBJ2-1
abundance: once
CDR3nt: TGTGCCAGCAGCTTAAGTGGGTTCCCCCAGGAAGGTGAGCAGTTCTTC
CDR3aa: CASSLSGFPQEGEQFF

d_gene: TRBD1
v_gene: TRBV19
j_gene: TRBJ2-7
abundance: once
CDR3nt: TGTGCCAGTAGGCCGGGACAGGGGACCTCCTACGAGCAGTACTTC
CDR3aa: CASRPGQGTSYEQYF

d_gene: NA
v_gene: TRBV7-2
j_gene: TRBJ2-7
abundance: NA
CDR3nt: TGTGCCAGCAGCTCGGGCCCGTTCTACGAGCAGTACTTC
CDR3aa: CASSSGPFYEQYF